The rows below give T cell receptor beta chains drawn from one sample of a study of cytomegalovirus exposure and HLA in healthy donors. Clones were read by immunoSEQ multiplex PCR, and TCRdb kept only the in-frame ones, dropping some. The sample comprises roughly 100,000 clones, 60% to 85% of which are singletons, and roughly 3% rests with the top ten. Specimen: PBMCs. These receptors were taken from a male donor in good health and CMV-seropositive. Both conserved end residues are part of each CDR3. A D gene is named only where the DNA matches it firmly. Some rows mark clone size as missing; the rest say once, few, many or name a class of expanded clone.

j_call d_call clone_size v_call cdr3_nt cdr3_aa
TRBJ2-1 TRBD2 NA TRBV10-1 TGCGCCAGCAGACCTTTAGCGGGGGCCTCCTACAATGAGCAGTTCTTC CASRPLAGASYNEQFF
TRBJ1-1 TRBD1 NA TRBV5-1 TGCGCCAGCCGAAAAGACAGGGAAGAAGCTTTCTTT CASRKDREEAFF
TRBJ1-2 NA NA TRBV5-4 TGTGCCAGCAGCGGACGAAAGCGGGGGGACCCCTATGGCTACACCTTC CASSGRKRGDPYGYTF
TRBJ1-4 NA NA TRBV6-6 TGTGCCAGCACTACCTCGACTGGGAGACGACTGTTTTTT CASTTSTGRRLFF
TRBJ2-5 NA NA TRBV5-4 TGTGCCAGCAGCTTGAGGAGTCTGGGTCGTGAGACCCAGTACTTC CASSLRSLGRETQYF
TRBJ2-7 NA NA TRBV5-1 TGCGCCAGCAGCTTGGACAGATCCTTTTACGAGCAGTACTTC CASSLDRSFYEQYF
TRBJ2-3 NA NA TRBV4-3 TGCGCCAGCAGCCAATCGGGGAAAAATTCAGATACGCAGTATTTT CASSQSGKNSDTQYF
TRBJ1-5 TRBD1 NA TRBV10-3 TGTGCCATCAGTGACCGTTTGGACAGGGCCTCCCCAAGCAATCAGCCCCAGCATTTT CAISDRLDRASPSNQPQHF
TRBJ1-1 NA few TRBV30 TGTGCCTGGAGTAGAGCTAGTACTGAAGCTTTCTTT CAWSRASTEAFF
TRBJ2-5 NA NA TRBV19 TGTGCCAGTAGTATTCGGTTCAAAGAGACCCAGTACTTC CASSIRFKETQYF
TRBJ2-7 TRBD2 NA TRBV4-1 TGCGCCAGCAGCCGAACCGGGACTAGCGGCGCGGGGGACGAGCAGTACTTC CASSRTGTSGAGDEQYF
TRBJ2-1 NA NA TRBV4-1 TGCGCCAGCAGCCAATTCCAGGGTGATTTGACCTACAATGAGCAGTTCTTC CASSQFQGDLTYNEQFF
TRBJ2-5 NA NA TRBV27 TGTGCCAGCAGCCGTACGACCACAGGGCTCCAGTACTTC CASSRTTTGLQYF
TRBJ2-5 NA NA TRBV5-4 TGTGCCACCCTGGCTCAGGGTAGGGCACAAGAGACCCAGTACTTC CATLAQGRAQETQYF
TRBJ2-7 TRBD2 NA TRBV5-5 TGTGCCAGCAGCCCGGGGGGGAACTACGAGCAGTACTTC CASSPGGNYEQYF
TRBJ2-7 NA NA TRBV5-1 TGCGCCAGCAGCCGGAGCGGGCAAAACTCCTACGAGCAGTACTTC CASSRSGQNSYEQYF
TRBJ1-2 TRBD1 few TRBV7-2 TGTGCCAGCAGCTTAGGACAGGGGGTCTATGGCTACACCTTC CASSLGQGVYGYTF
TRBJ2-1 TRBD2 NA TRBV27 TGTGCCAGCAGTTTATCTCCCCTAGGACTAGCTTCCAATGAGCAGTTCTTC CASSLSPLGLASNEQFF
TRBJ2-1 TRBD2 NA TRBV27 TGTGCCAGCAGTTTATCGCCGACTAGCGGGAGTGGATTTTCGGGTACAACTTATGAGCAGTTCTTC CASSLSPTSGSGFSGTTYEQFF
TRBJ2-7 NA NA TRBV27 TGTGCCAGCAGACCCACCTCCGCCCAGGGGATGCACGAGCAGTACTTC CASRPTSAQGMHEQYF
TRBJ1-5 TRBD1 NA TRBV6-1 TGTGCCAGCACCCGAAGGGGGCACAGCAATCAGCCCCAGCATTTT CASTRRGHSNQPQHF
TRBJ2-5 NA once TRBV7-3 TGTGCCAGCAGCCTCTCGGGACTCCAAACAGAGACCCAGTACTTC CASSLSGLQTETQYF
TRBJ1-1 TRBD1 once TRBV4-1 TGCGCCAGCAGCCAAGACCCCGGGACAGGGGACAGGAACACTGAAGCTTTCTTT CASSQDPGTGDRNTEAFF
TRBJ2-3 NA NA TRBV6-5 TGTGCCAGCAGTTACTCGGGCCAGACCACAGATACGCAGTATTTT CASSYSGQTTDTQYF
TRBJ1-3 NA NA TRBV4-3 TGCGCCAGCAGCCAAGCCGTCGTCGGCTCTGGAAACACCATATATTTT CASSQAVVGSGNTIYF
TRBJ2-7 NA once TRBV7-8 TGTGCCAGCAGCTTAGGTTTCGCGCCACGCTACGAGCAGTACTTC CASSLGFAPRYEQYF
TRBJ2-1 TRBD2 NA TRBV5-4 TGTGCCAGCAGCTTCGGGGGGGCCTCGGCGGATGAGCAGTTCTTC CASSFGGASADEQFF
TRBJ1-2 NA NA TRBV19 TGTGCCAGTAGTATAGCAGCGAACTATGGCTACACCTTC CASSIAANYGYTF
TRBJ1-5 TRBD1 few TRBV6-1 TGTGCCAGCAGTATCGACAGGGTGAGCCAGCCCCAGCATTTT CASSIDRVSQPQHF
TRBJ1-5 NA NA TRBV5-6 TGTGCCAGCAGCTCTAGACCGTTTCATCAGCCCCAGCATTTT CASSSRPFHQPQHF